Presented here are 5 T cell receptor beta chains from one specimen sequenced in a study of T cells after yellow fever vaccination. Each CDR3 protein is one row after TCRdb ran MiXCR on the 5' RACE reads. The data contain 300,000 to 400,000 distinct CDR3 sequences, roughly 6.2% of them singletons. Here the sequenced sample was PBMCs, taken 5 days after the yellow fever booster vaccination. The receptors were gathered from a man aged 25 to 45 who received the YFV17D yellow fever vaccine.

This chain uses TRBV29-1 with TRBJ1-6, with a possible D match to TRBD1 (5 bases). The CDR3 is made up of 16 amino acids. From germline, CDR1 is SQVTM and CDR2 ANQGSEA. The CDR3 DNA follows: TGCTGTGCCACCAAGTGGGGGAGCTCCTATAATTCACCCCTCCACTTT. It is translated as CCATKWGSSYNSPLHF. The full variable domain, completed using reference TRBV29-1 and TRBJ1-6, is SAVISQKPSRDICQRGTSLTIQCQVDSQVTMMFWYRQQPGQSLTLIATANQGSEATYESGFVIDKFPISRPNLTFSTLTVSNMSPEDSSIYLCCATKWGSSYNSPLHFGNGTRLTVT.

This clonotype was observed a few times. This rearrangement joins TRBV20-1 to TRBJ1-6; a possible D gene is TRBD1 (6 bases). The ends were cut back, 5 bases at V and 8 bases at J, with 16 bases in the middle. The CDR3 has 14 residues. Looked up from germline, CDR1 is DFQATT and CDR2 is SNEGSKA (reference sequence). The CDR3 DNA is TGCAGTGCTTCTGTCGAAGGGGGGGATTCACCCCTCCACTTT. Its protein product is CSASVEGGDSPLHF.

This clonotype was observed a handful of times. The chain is built from TRBV5-1 and TRBJ2-7, with D perhaps matching TRBD2 (5 bases). Trimming left V 2 bases short and J 6 bases short, with 6 bases between. The CDR3 has 11 amino acids. Germline CDR1 SGHRS, CDR2 YFSETQ. The CDR3 region is CASSFGVEQYF. For the CDR3, the DNA is TGCGCCAGCAGCTTCGGGGTCGAGCAGTACTTC.

This clonotype was observed at least ten times. The V and J genes are TRBV7-6 and TRBJ2-3; 9 nucleotides match TRBD1. The CDR3 contains 16 residues. V trimming: 5 bases; J trimming: 4 bases; junction bases outside the gene matches: 10. Germline V gene lookup returns CDR1 SGHVS and CDR2 FNYEAQ. The DNA of the CDR3 is TGTGCCAGCAGCCCAAATGGACAGGGGTCCCCAGATACGCAGTATTTT. Translation gives CASSPNGQGSPDTQYF. Variable domain in full (rest from reference TRBV7-6 and TRBJ2-3): GAGVSQSPRYKVTKRGQDVALRCDPISGHVSLYWYRQALGQGPEFLTYFNYEAQQDKSGLPNDRFSAERPEGSISTLTIQRTEQRDSAMYRCASSPNGQGSPDTQYFGPGTRLTVL.

This clonotype was found many times. The chain employs TRBV5-1 and TRBJ2-7; 9 bases line up with TRBD1. The germline CDR1 and CDR2 sequences are SGHRS and YFSETQ. Trimming cost V 3 bases and J 2 bases; bases outside gene matches: 3. There are 14 residues in the CDR3. The CDR3 region has the DNA TGCGCCAGCAGCTGGGGACAGGGCCCCTACGAGCAGTACTTC. Translating gives CASSWGQGPYEQYF.